This passage covers 12 T cell receptor beta chains from one sample sequenced in a study of shared T cell receptors in the human thymus. Clones were read by immunoSEQ multiplex PCR, and TCRdb kept only the in-frame ones, dropping some. The sample gives about 380,000 clones, just under 95% of which show up once; 0.02% is in the top ten. The source material was thymocytes. The receptors derive from a human donor.

The chain employs TRBV7-3 and TRBJ2-3, with D uncertain. There are 14 residues in the CDR3. Looked up from germline, CDR1 is SGHTA and CDR2 is FQGTGA. Trimming stripped 8 bases from V and 6 bases from J, with 18 bases between. The CDR3: CASSPGPKTDTQYF. CDR3 DNA sequence: TGTGCCAGCTCCCCCGGGCCGAAAACGGATACGCAGTATTTT.

The rearrangement uses TRBV7-9 and TRBJ1-5; 7 nucleotides match TRBD1. The CDR3 loop spans 17 amino acids. Germline V gene sequence: CDR1 SEHNR, CDR2 FQNEAQ (reference sequence). V was pared by 1 base and J by 1 base, with 7 bases of the junction left unmatched. DNA for the CDR3: TGTGCCAGCAGCTTAGTGAGGGGGCTCGGGAGCAATCAGCCCCAGCATTTT. Translated: CASSLVRGLGSNQPQHF.

V and J are TRBV27 and TRBJ2-2, with TRBD2 matching over 10 bases. Trimming removed 9 bases from V and 7 bases from J; junction bases left unmatched: 14. Germline CDR1 reads MNHEY; CDR2 reads SMNVEV (reference sequence). This CDR3 is built from 16 residues. Written as DNA, the CDR3 is TGTGCCAGTTTCCGTCGTGGGACTAGCGATGGCGGGGAGCTGTTTTTT. Protein: CASFRRGTSDGGELFF.

The rearrangement joins TRBV5-6 to TRBJ1-1; D gene unclear. Trimming left V 0 bases short and J 1 base short, with 4 bases between. The CDR3 covers 13 residues. In germline, CDR1 is SGHDT, CDR2 YYEEEE. The CDR3 is CASSLDPNTEAFF. The CDR3 nucleotides are TGTGCCAGCAGCTTGGACCCGAACACTGAAGCTTTCTTT.

This rearrangement joins TRBV6-5 to TRBJ2-4; D unclear. The ends were cut back, 0 bases at V and 14 bases at J, with 20 bases in the middle. Germline CDR1 MNHEY, CDR2 SVGAGI. The CDR3 extends over 15 amino acids. The CDR3 here is CASSYSQNRYVPEYF. CDR3 bases: TGTGCCAGCAGTTACTCTCAGAACCGCTACGTGCCCGAGTACTTC.

V usage is TRBV5-1 and J usage is TRBJ2-2; D could derive from TRBD1 or TRBD2 (6 bases each). Germline V gene data show CDR1 as SGHRS and CDR2 as YFSETQ. Deletions cut 0 bases from V and 6 bases from J, with 15 bases between. The CDR3 length is 16 residues. The DNA of the CDR3 is TGCGCCAGCAGCTTGGAACCCGCGAGGGGGGCCGGGGAGCTGTTTTTT. Protein sequence: CASSLEPARGAGELFF. Supplemented by reference TRBV5-1 and TRBJ2-2, the full variable domain reads KAGVTQTPRYLIKTRGQQVTLSCSPISGHRSVSWYQQTPGQGLQFLFEYFSETQRNKGNFPGRFSGRQFSNSRSEMNVSTLELGDSALYLCASSLEPARGAGELFFGEGSRLTVL.

The chain joins TRBV5-1 to TRBJ2-3, with 11 positions matching TRBD2. Germline CDR1 is SGHRS and CDR2 is YFSETQ. The CDR3 totals 16 residues. The V segment lost 4 bases and the J segment 2 bases; nucleotides outside the gene matches: 6. The DNA of the CDR3 is TGCGCCAGCAGCCCCGGGACTAGCGGAAACACAGATACGCAGTATTTT. It translates to CASSPGTSGNTDTQYF.

Details on this clone: Sequence at one end of the junction differs from germline and may be a read error. The sample contains more than one DNA sequence encoding this CDR3. The chain links TRBV30 to TRBJ2-6; 11 bases are shared with TRBD2. The V gene's germline CDR1 is GTSNPN and CDR2 SVGIG (reference sequence). This CDR3 spans 19 amino acids. CDR3 in amino acids: CAWSNGTSGPRSGANVLTF. DNA of the CDR3: TGTGCCTGGAGTAACGGGACTAGCGGCCCCCGCTCTGGGGCCAACGTCCTGACTTTT. Together with reference TRBV30 and TRBJ2-6, the CDR3 gives the full variable domain: SQTIHQWPATLVQPVGSPLSLECTVEGTSNPNLYWYRQAAGRGLQLLFYSVGIGQISSEVPQNLSASRPQDRQFILSSKKLLLSDSGFYLCAWSNGTSGPRSGANVLTFGAGSRLTVL.

The sample holds one count of this clone. The chain employs TRBV2 and TRBJ2-7; D may correspond to TRBD1 or TRBD2 (6 bases each). The germline CDR1 and CDR2 sequences are SNHLY and FYNNEI. This CDR3 contains 17 residues. Trimming removed 4 bases at V and 6 bases at J, with 25 bases between. DNA of the CDR3: TGTGCCAGCAGTGGCAGGGGAGGCAATGCGAGGCGCGGCGAGCAGTACTTC. The encoded protein is CASSGRGGNARRGEQYF.

V is TRBV11-3 and J is TRBJ2-1; D is possibly TRBD2 (6 bases). Germline V gene data show CDR1 as SGHNT and CDR2 as YENEEA. The CDR3 runs 12 residues. V was clipped by 3 bases and J by 13 bases, with 13 bases between them. CDR3 sequence reads: CASSLYGGYQFF. DNA of the CDR3: TGTGCCAGCAGCTTGTATGGGGGGTATCAGTTCTTC.

The CDR3 reads CASSICQAGRQPQHF. DNA of the CDR3: TGTGCCAGTAGTATTTGCCAGGCGGGGCGTCAGCCCCAGCATTTT. The V call is TRBV19, the J call TRBJ1-5; a possible D gene is TRBD1 (5 bases). The CDR3 totals 15 residues. Trimming pared 3 bases from V and 6 bases from J, leaving 15 bases between. Germline V lookup: CDR1 LNHDA, CDR2 SQIVND (reference sequence). Looking up the rest from reference TRBV19 and TRBJ1-5 gives the full variable domain: DGGITQSPKYLFRKEGQNVTLSCEQNLNHDAMYWYRQDPGQGLRLIYYSQIVNDFQKGDIAEGYSVSREKKESFPLTVTSAQKNPTAFYLCASSICQAGRQPQHFGDGTRLSIL.

The chain couples TRBV28 to TRBJ1-2; no clear D. Trimming cost V 5 bases and J 5 bases, with 9 bases left between them. CDR3 size: 12 residues. Germline values: CDR1 MDHEN, CDR2 SYDVKM. CDR3 loop: CASSAMGYGYTF. CDR3 nucleotides: TGTGCCAGCAGTGCCATGGGGTATGGCTACACCTTC.